These 20 T cell receptor beta chains were all obtained from the same sample, sequenced in a study of shared clonotypes between healthy human individuals. Libraries were prepared by immunoSEQ multiplex PCR; TCRdb keeps only in-frame clonotypes and omits some of them. The sample yields millions of clones, around nine tenths seen once. Source material: naive CD4+ T cells sorted from blood. Subset of the sample: CD45RA+ positively selected. These receptors all come from a man younger than 30 in good health.

There are a few counts of this clone. The chain links TRBV6-1 to TRBJ1-6; 7 positions agree with TRBD1. The CDR3 totals 15 residues. Germline values: CDR1 MNHNS, CDR2 SASEGT. With 5 bases clipped from V and 8 bases from J, the junction kept 9 bases outside the gene matches. CDR3 coding DNA: TGTGCCAGCAGTCCAGGGGGAGGATTCGATTCACCCCTCCACTTT. Its protein is CASSPGGGFDSPLHF.

Written as DNA, the CDR3 is TGTGCCACCAGCAGAGCCTCCGGGAATAAGTACTTC. It yields the protein CATSRASGNKYF. This rearrangement joins TRBV15 to TRBJ2-7, with D maybe TRBD2 (5 bases). The CDR3 covers 12 residues. V gave up 1 base and J gave up 11 bases, with 12 bases separating them. CDR1 is LNHNV, CDR2 YYDKDF, per germline (reference sequence). Filled out from reference TRBV15 and TRBJ2-7, the complete variable domain reads DAMVIQNPRYQVTQFGKPVTLSCSQTLNHNVMYWYQQKSSQAPKLLFHYYDKDFNNEADTPDNFQSRRPNTSFCFLDIRSPGLGDTAMYLCATSRASGNKYFGPGTRLTVT.

The count of this clone is one. The rearrangement uses TRBV27 and TRBJ1-4, with TRBD1 identical over 9 bases. Losses at the gene ends were 6 bases for V and 0 bases for J; bases not matched to a gene: 8. This CDR3 region has 17 residues. Germline loops: CDR1 MNHEY, CDR2 SMNVEV (reference sequence). The CDR3 DNA is TGTGCCAGCAGACGACAGGGGGGATATGCAACTAATGAAAAACTGTTTTTT. Translating it yields CASRRQGGYATNEKLFF.

This chain joins TRBV19 and TRBJ2-7, with TRBD2 as a possible D gene (7 bases). Between the trimmed V and J ends, which lost 5 bases and 3 bases, there was a span of 20 bases. This CDR3 is built from 16 residues. Germline-derived CDR1 and CDR2 are LNHDA and SQIVND (reference sequence). CDR3 amino acids: CASSPSGGQGIYEQYF. In DNA form, the CDR3 reads TGTGCCAGTAGTCCTTCCGGGGGGCAGGGGATCTACGAGCAGTACTTC.

The chain employs TRBV7-2 and TRBJ2-7, with 8 bases aligning to TRBD2. The V segment lost 3 bases and the J segment 2 bases; nucleotides outside the gene matches: 6. The CDR3 totals 15 residues. Per germline, CDR1 SGHTA and CDR2 FQGNSA. CDR3 nucleotide sequence: TGTGCCAGCAGCTTGGGCGGGGGGCGAGCCTACGAGCAGTACTTC. It yields the protein CASSLGGGRAYEQYF.

This clone has a single count. The chain employs TRBV6-1 and TRBJ1-3; unclear D gene. The germline V and J ends were trimmed by 3 bases and 1 base, with 13 bases remaining between them. The length of the CDR3 is 16 residues. CDR1 and CDR2 from the germline V gene are MNHNS and SASEGT. The DNA for the CDR3 is TGTGCCAGCAGTGACGTGTCCTGGGGTTCTGGAAACACCATATATTTT. It codes for CASSDVSWGSGNTIYF.

The chain joins TRBV6-4 to TRBJ2-1; 13 bases match TRBD2. V was clipped by 6 bases and J by 1 base; unmatched bases: 12. The CDR3 sequence is 19 residues long. Germline-derived CDR1 and CDR2 are MRHNA and SNTAGT. The CDR3 bases are TGTGCCAGCAGAATGACTAGCGGGGGGCCTCAGGGATCCTACAATGAGCAGTTCTTC. Amino acid sequence: CASRMTSGGPQGSYNEQFF.

This chain joins TRBV12-5 and TRBJ2-1; 9 nucleotides agree with TRBD2. J was trimmed by 6 bases and V by 5 bases; bases with no gene match: 8. The germline V gene encodes CDR1 LGHNT and CDR2 FRNRAP. This CDR3 is 15 amino acids long. For the CDR3, the DNA is TGTGCTAGTGGTCCCGTCCTAGCGGGACTCAATGAGCAGTTCTTC. This gives the protein CASGPVLAGLNEQFF.

This chain links TRBV10-1 with TRBJ2-1; a weak D match, TRBD2 (5 bases). Germline CDR1 is WNHNN and CDR2 is SYGVQD (reference sequence). The CDR3 has 16 residues. The V and J ends lost 4 bases and 1 base respectively, with 14 bases between them. The CDR3 spells CASSVGGHRSYNEQFF. CDR3 bases: TGCGCCAGCAGTGTCGGAGGCCATCGATCCTACAATGAGCAGTTCTTC.

The chain uses TRBV7-3 and TRBJ1-3, with no clear D. Germline V CDR1 and CDR2: SGHTA, FQGTGA. The CDR3 contains 15 residues. V dropped 1 base and J dropped 0 bases, with 7 bases sitting between them. CDR3 bases: TGTGCCAGCAGCTTAAACGGGCTCTCTGGAAACACCATATATTTT. Amino acid sequence: CASSLNGLSGNTIYF.

The CDR3 spells CASSTTGGRYSYNSPLHF. Here the CDR3 DNA reads TGTGCCAGTAGCACCACAGGGGGGAGATACTCCTATAATTCACCCCTCCACTTT. The chain uses TRBV19 and TRBJ1-6; TRBD1 matches 8 bases. The CDR3 totals 18 residues. Germline assignment: CDR1 LNHDA and CDR2 SQIVND (reference sequence). After removal of 6 bases from V and 0 bases from J, the junction contained 10 bases not matched to a gene.

The chain joins TRBV6-5 to TRBJ2-3; TRBD2 aligns across 7 bases. CDR3 length: 15 residues. CDR1 MNHEY and CDR2 SVGAGI come from the germline V gene. Germline trimming cut 6 bases from V and 2 bases from J; bases unmatched to any gene: 8. CDR3 loop: CASSYGGSNTDTQYF. The CDR3 DNA reads as TGTGCCAGCAGCTACGGCGGGAGTAACACAGATACGCAGTATTTT.

The rearrangement links TRBV5-6 to TRBJ1-2; 8 bases map to TRBD1. Losses at the gene ends were 4 bases for V and 2 bases for J; bases not matched to a gene: 10. The CDR3 is 16 amino acids. CDR1 is SGHDT and CDR2 is YYEEEE in the germline V gene. The CDR3 region is CASSLFQGAVNYGYTF. CDR3 DNA sequence: TGTGCCAGCAGCCTGTTTCAGGGGGCAGTCAACTATGGCTACACCTTC.

V and J are TRBV2 and TRBJ2-5; 10 bases fit TRBD1. In germline, CDR1 is SNHLY, CDR2 FYNNEI. V gave up 6 bases and J gave up 5 bases; unmatched junction bases: 12. This CDR3 contains 16 residues. This chain's CDR3 is CASRNTGTGEWETQYF. CDR3 nucleotides: TGTGCCAGCAGGAATACCGGGACAGGGGAGTGGGAGACCCAGTACTTC.

This rearrangement joins TRBV6-7 to TRBJ2-3; TRBD1 matches 8 bases. TRBV6-7 is noted as an ORF with a role that remains uncertain. The CDR3 is 16 amino acids. J was trimmed by 0 bases and V by 6 bases; bases with no gene match: 8. The chain's CDR3 is CASRTSTGVSTDTQYF. CDR3 DNA: TGTGCCAGCAGAACCTCGACAGGGGTTAGCACAGATACGCAGTATTTT.

The gene calls are TRBV6-6 and TRBJ1-1, with D possibly being TRBD1 (6 bases). CDR3 length: 15 amino acids. Germline V gene lookup returns CDR1 MNHNY and CDR2 SVGAGI (reference sequence). The V end was cut by 3 bases, the J end by 4 bases, with 15 bases between. CDR3 nucleotide sequence: TGTGCCAGCAGTTATACAGTTCAGGGGACCACTGAAGCTTTCTTT. The encoded protein is CASSYTVQGTTEAFF.

As regards this clone: Distinct nucleotide sequences in the sample also encode this CDR3. V and J are TRBV7-9 and TRBJ1-6; D not certain. Trimming shortened V by 3 bases and J by 8 bases, and 5 bases separated the two germline ends. The CDR3 loop spans 12 amino acids. The germline gives CDR1 SEHNR, CDR2 FQNEAQ (reference sequence). This CDR3 reads CASSLDYSPLHF. The CDR3 DNA sequence: TGTGCCAGCAGCTTGGATTATTCACCCCTCCACTTT. The full variable domain, rest sourced from reference TRBV7-9 and TRBJ1-6, is DTGVSQNPRHKITKRGQNVTFRCDPISEHNRLYWYRQTLGQGPEFLTYFQNEAQLEKSRLLSDRFSAERPKGSFSTLEIQRTEQGDSAMYLCASSLDYSPLHFGNGTRLTVT.

The V and J genes are TRBV6-4 and TRBJ2-7, with 8 bases lining up with TRBD1. V shed 7 bases, J shed 0 bases, and the junction held 20 bases outside the gene matches. This CDR3 has 19 amino acids. Germline lookup yields CDR1 MRHNA and CDR2 SNTAGT. The CDR3 region is CASTGTGPTESPTSYEQYF. The CDR3 DNA is TGTGCCAGCACCGGGACAGGCCCCACCGAATCCCCCACCTCCTACGAGCAGTACTTC.

This chain connects TRBV9 to TRBJ1-2; TRBD1 matches at 9 bases. CDR3 length: 14 amino acids. CDR1 SGDLS and CDR2 YYNGEE come from the germline V gene. V was clipped by 3 bases and J by 9 bases; unmatched bases: 9. The CDR3 region has the DNA TGTGCCAGCAGCGCCACAGGGGGCTTAGGTAGCTACACCTTC. Its protein product is CASSATGGLGSYTF. Together with reference TRBV9 and TRBJ1-2, the CDR3 gives the full variable domain: DSGVTQTPKHLITATGQRVTLRCSPRSGDLSVYWYQQSLDQGLQFLIQYYNGEERAKGNILERFSAQQFPDLHSELNLSSLELGDSALYFCASSATGGLGSYTFGSGTRLTVV.

The genes are TRBV5-5 and TRBJ1-6; D unclear. The CDR3 contains 12 residues. Per germline, CDR1 SGHKS and CDR2 YYEKEE (reference sequence). V was clipped by 0 bases and J by 9 bases, with 4 bases between them. The DNA for the CDR3 is TGTGCCAGCAGCTTGGAGCTTTCACCCCTCCACTTT. It translates to CASSLELSPLHF.